The entry below describes one T cell receptor (beta chain). There is no known antigen for this receptor. Germline is not matched at one junction end, which may reflect a read error. The CDR1 and CDR2 encoded by the germline V gene (reference sequence) are SEHNR and FQNEAQ. Its CDR3 holds 12 amino acids, cysteine through phenylalanine. The CDR3 DNA has 36 bases and is translated from base 1. These data come from a study of cytomegalovirus exposure and HLA in healthy donors (dated by TCRdb to the late 2010s). In the study overall: In an earlier analysis of some 610 of the donors, 250 to 350 Gb of sequence data and 100 million or so unique TCR beta sequences from about 190 million T cells were reported. The later analysis used no new phenotypic data to find candidate immune exposures, relying instead on TCR beta sequences and their occurrence across donors. Every discovery cohort repertoire had been produced on one sequencing platform. Both class I and class II loci were covered by HLA typing, at four-digit resolution. Roughly 5 DR-DQ haplotypes were handled as single units for association and clustering because linkage in the cohort was strong. A later analysis re-examined previously published TCR beta repertoires from around 670 donors and added high-resolution HLA genotyping to investigate patterns of TCR occurrence. The T cell repertoires of around 730 subjects were profiled by immunosequencing and related to cytomegalovirus serostatus. Of the roughly 400 genotyped donors, less than 85% were placed in the genetic ancestry cluster associated with self-reported Caucasian donors. To predict cytomegalovirus infection status, the study combined high-throughput TCR immunosequencing, statistical association of individual TCRs with disease status, and machine learning. In an earlier analysis of several hundred of the donors, high-throughput TCR beta sequencing was used to judge whether each TCR beta V gene segment behaved as functional or pseudogenic. Genome-wide SNP genotypes for about 60% of the roughly 670 donors were used in a later genetic analysis, which treated that subset as a discovery cohort. Among under 450 genotyped donors of the cohort, an average of approximately 250,000 unique TCR beta nucleotide sequences were sequenced per donor, roughly a sixth of them non-productive. An early release that covered fewer than 750 HLA-typed donors contained about 300 gigabases of sequencing data and around 85 million unique TCR sequences. The aim of the study was to test whether cataloging public T cell receptors could identify signatures of past pathogen exposure. In addition to the first cohort of around 670 subjects, a separate validation cohort of under 150 different subjects was used. Alongside the repertoire data, information on donor age, sex, ethnicity and CMV serostatus was compiled. The number of donors typed differed by locus, with roughly 620-630 for A, B, C, DRB1 and DQB1, approximately 500 for DQA1, 600 to 610 for DPA1, and around 450 for DPB1. General study outcomes and caveats: Three of the identified cytomegalovirus-associated TCR beta chains were confirmed in vitro to be specific for cytomegalovirus antigens. When HLA alleles, especially DR and DQ, strongly co-occurred, attributing TCR associations to individual alleles was difficult. A later analysis found that HLA-associated TCR beta chains were more clonally expanded and had lower generation probabilities than equally common non-associated chains. Broadly in line with IMGT annotations, most TCR beta V segments showed up in productive rearrangements about 87% or about 30% of the time in an earlier analysis of 587 of the donors. The sequencing pipeline was judged likely to have produced a cluster of highly shared sequence variants as a technical artifact. The authors suggested that the approach could potentially be generalized to other disease states and immunological phenotypes. In a later analysis, TCR association rates were found to vary across HLA loci, with the most associated TCRs seen for DRB1 alleles and the fewest for HLA-C alleles. Linkage disequilibrium might explain the correlated functional status among segregating V segments, but an unknown experimental factor could not be excluded. The only immune exposure information available for the cohort was CMV serostatus. A further reported finding was that TCR beta sequences accurately predicted the HLA-A and HLA-B alleles for most subjects in the first cohort. A later analysis associated 16,951 TCR beta sequences with specific HLA alleles at a false discovery rate of 0.05. A total of some 180 TCR beta chains were listed by the study as associated with cytomegalovirus. In both the original and validation cohorts, the classifier was reported to diagnose cytomegalovirus status with high specificity and sensitivity. Over 15 rarely observed V segments, including chromosome 9 orphons, were excluded from the earlier analysis of approximately 600 of the donors because counts were too low. Most CMV-associated TCR beta chains appeared to be HLA-restricted in a later analysis, and the HLA associations seemed to be driven largely by CMV exposure. Several of the top co-occurrence clusters appeared to be linked to parvovirus B19, influenza, CMV and Epstein-Barr virus, according to a later analysis. In this cohort, only TCR beta chains were sequenced, and detectable features were limited by the absence of alpha or paired-chain data. Some IMGT-functional V segments, including TRBV6-2 and TRBV6-3, could not be told apart with the 87-base-pair reads, so those segments were excluded. Roughly uniform sequencing depth across donors was assumed in presence/absence analyses, although this assumption may not hold. An association between a missense DCLRE1C variant and V-gene and J-gene trimming of TCR beta chains was found in a later genetic analysis and replicated in an independent cohort. Most TCR sequences were seen in very few donors, while some public TCRs were found in many individuals. Because HLA typing was missing for some donors at each locus, association tests included only the typed subset. In a later genetic analysis, fewer N-insertions in productive TCRs were reported among donors in an Asian-associated ancestry cluster than the roughly 700-donor mean.

To prepare the library, the immunoSEQ multiplex PCR assay was applied. For the multiplex PCR, a mixture combining 60 forward primers for TCR Vbeta segments and 13 reverse primers for TCR Jbeta segments was used. The CDR3 region of rearranged TCR beta genes was amplified from genomic DNA with a multiplex PCR assay. On the Illumina HiSeq System, the amplified TCR beta libraries were sequenced as 87-base-pair reads. For the original study's pipeline: A later analysis tallied 75 million to 85 million unique TCR beta chains across the 610 or so repertoires, and approximately 12 million of those chains were shared by two or more donors. Raw reads were error-corrected and collapsed into unique sequences with a nearest-neighbor algorithm that merged closely related sequences to remove PCR and sequencing errors. To assign V, D and J gene segments, CDR3 sequences were aligned to IMGT reference sequences. For a sequence to be retained, a match of at least six nucleotides to both a V gene segment and a J gene segment was required. Rearrangements were classified as productive when the CDR3 lacked stop codons and remained in frame with V and J, and all other rearrangements were classified as non-productive. CDR3 was defined by IMGT convention, running from the second conserved V-encoded cysteine to the conserved J-encoded phenylalanine. Sequences without an unambiguous match to a single V gene segment were excluded from the earlier analysis of 450 to 750 of the donors. An earlier analysis of a few hundred of the donors called V segments functional above 56.7% productive rearrangements and segregating when the between-donor standard deviation exceeded 5%. A statistical classification framework was built for diagnosing cytomegalovirus status from the catalog of TCR beta chain sequences. V and J gene assignment, in a later analysis, came from comparing TCR nucleotide sequences with IMGT/GENE-DB human TR gene sequences. The TCRdist pipeline was used in a later analysis to assign CDR3 sequences and most-parsimonious VDJ recombination scenarios. A later analysis defined each TCR beta chain by its CDR3 amino acid sequence plus V-gene family, and excluded reads lacking a unique V-gene family. In a later analysis, 550 to 650 highly shared, low-generation-probability nucleotide sequences were removed to address suspected cross-contamination and a sequencing artifact. In a later analysis, a clonal expansion index was calculated for each public chain from normalized within-repertoire ranks of inferred template counts. A later analysis computed generation probabilities with a VDJ recombination model fitted to out-of-frame rearrangements, and checked the results against IGoR. In a later analysis, TCR-TCR, TCR-HLA and TCR-CMV co-occurrence was scored with hypergeometric tests, and a repertoire-size bias correction was applied to TCR pairs. False discovery rates were estimated in a later analysis by permuting HLA or CMV assignments 20 times. A later analysis grouped co-occurring TCRs with DBSCAN, adding TCRdist sequence similarity when clustering within HLA-allele-positive subsets. For co-occurrence clustering, repertoires with fewer than 30,000 or more than 120,000 public chains were excluded, along with 4 to 6 repertoires with anomalous nucleotide sharing. TCRdb took this table from immuneACCESS and kept in-frame rearrangements with V and J called. Such tables lack part of the clones; where checked against another copy, unresolved V genes explain under half of the gap, and the rest is unexplained. D and trimming were read from the DNA, whereas the V and J calls and clone size are those reported in that table. The sample table holds approximately 140,000 clones, of which 60% to 80% were seen once. Together, the top ten hold more than 4.5% of the sample.

The cohort comprised hundreds of healthy bone marrow donors. Cohort members were all nominally healthy when sampled, although unrecorded immune exposures were likely present. The donor was CMV seronegative and belonged to the group of roughly 330 seronegative cohort members. Every donor gave a peripheral blood sample, and the peripheral blood mononuclear cells from that sample were used for TCR beta sequencing. Genomic DNA was extracted from the blood cell samples with the Qiagen DNeasy Blood Extraction Kit. This sequence was found in a woman aged 45 to 65 in good health and CMV-seronegative. The rearranged chain carries TRBV7-9 and TRBJ1-2, and possibly TRBD1, on 6 matching bases. Sample: PBMCs. The sequenced DNA is TGTTCCAGCAGCCCAGGGGAGTATGGCTACACCTTC. It codes for CSSSPGEYGYTF.